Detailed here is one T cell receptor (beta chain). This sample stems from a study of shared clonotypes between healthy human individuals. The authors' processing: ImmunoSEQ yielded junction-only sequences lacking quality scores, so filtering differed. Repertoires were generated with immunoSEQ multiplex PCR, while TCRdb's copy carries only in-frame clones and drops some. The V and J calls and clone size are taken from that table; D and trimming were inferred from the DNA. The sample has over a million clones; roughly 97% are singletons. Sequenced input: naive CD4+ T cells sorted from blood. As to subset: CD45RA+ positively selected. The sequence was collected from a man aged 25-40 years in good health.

The CDR3 sequence: CASSILTSGYNEQFF. The CDR3 bases are TGTGCCAGTAGTATTCTGACTAGCGGCTACAATGAGCAGTTCTTC. The chain carries TRBV19 and TRBJ2-1; the match to TRBD2 covers 9 bases. The CDR3 is 15 amino acids. Germline CDR1 is LNHDA and CDR2 is SQIVND (reference sequence). V shed 3 bases, J shed 3 bases, and the junction held 3 bases outside the gene matches.